This T cell receptor beta chain was identified during a study of blood T cell repertoires in COVID-19. About the study: Samples came from the United States, Italy and Spain, spanning acute and convalescent COVID-19. T cells, B-cell-depleted T cells, or PBMCs supplied cDNA or gDNA.

Source study methods: Researchers report that nucleated cell counts were estimated from reference gene primer amplification. This table comes from immunoSEQ multiplex PCR, and its TCRdb copy is limited to in-frame clones, with some not included. V and J calls and clone size are copied from that table; D and trimming were computed from the DNA. The data show some 89,000 clones, roughly 90% seen once. CDR3 length: 14 residues. Germline values: CDR1 MDHEN, CDR2 SYDVKM. Germline trimming cut 8 bases from V and 7 bases from J; bases unmatched to any gene: 9. This clone came up once. The chain combines TRBV28 with TRBJ1-1; 11 positions agree with TRBD1. The clonotype comes from a man aged 45-65 years with acute or convalescent COVID-19. Sequencing was performed on peripheral blood. The chain's CDR3 is CASLRTGGVLEAFF. DNA for the CDR3: TGTGCCAGCTTAAGGACAGGGGGCGTCCTTGAAGCTTTCTTT.